The T cell receptor (beta chain) described here comes from a study of metastatic and nonmetastatic thyroid tumors. Study results and limitations: According to reports, the diversity of TCR beta was significantly higher in malignant thyroid tumors than in benign nodules, and this held in both blood and tumor samples.

Only one count was recorded for this clone. The antigen remains unidentified. Compared with germline, one end of the junction differs, possibly owing to a read error. TCRdb used MiXCR to call clones anew from the PCR reads. The table includes almost 70,000 clones, 14% detected once. Treatment of any kind had been given to no patient before thyroid surgery. The specimen sequenced was blood. The TCR sequence derives from a male donor with papillary thyroid cancer or a benign thyroid nodule (not recorded which). Some clones in this sample may be carry-over from other donors' samples.

The chain's CDR3 is CAWSGGRQGTRNTIHF. The CDR3 coding sequence is TGTGCCTGGAGTGGGGGAAGACAGGGTACTAGAAACACCATACATTTT. J is TRBJ1-3 and V is TRBV30, with 7 bases aligning to TRBD1. From germline, CDR1 is GTSNPN and CDR2 SVGIG (reference sequence). The CDR3 totals 16 residues.